The entry that follows covers one T cell receptor (beta chain) sequence. The data are from a study of blood T cell repertoires in COVID-19. Study-level background: PBMCs, B-cell-depleted T cells, or T cells provided the cDNA or gDNA that made up the material.

Seattle cases were enrolled at active infection and followed longitudinally. In the original analysis: Amplification of reference gene primers was used by the study to estimate nucleated cell counts. Using immunoSEQ multiplex PCR, the repertoire was profiled, and TCRdb retains in-frame clones only, with some absent. V and J calls and clone size are copied from that table; D and trimming were computed from the DNA. The sample lists roughly 200,000 clones, 70% to 90% occurring once. This sequence was found in a person aged 70 to 85 with COVID-19, enrolled during active disease. Source material: peripheral blood.

CDR3 nucleotide sequence: TGTGCCAGCAGTCGACTAGAGCAGTTCTTC. This gives the protein CASSRLEQFF. This sequence joins TRBV28 and TRBJ2-1; D possibly corresponds to TRBD2 (5 bases). Looked up from germline, CDR1 is MDHEN and CDR2 is SYDVKM. This CDR3 spans 10 amino acids. V lost 5 bases and J lost 10, with 6 bases in between.